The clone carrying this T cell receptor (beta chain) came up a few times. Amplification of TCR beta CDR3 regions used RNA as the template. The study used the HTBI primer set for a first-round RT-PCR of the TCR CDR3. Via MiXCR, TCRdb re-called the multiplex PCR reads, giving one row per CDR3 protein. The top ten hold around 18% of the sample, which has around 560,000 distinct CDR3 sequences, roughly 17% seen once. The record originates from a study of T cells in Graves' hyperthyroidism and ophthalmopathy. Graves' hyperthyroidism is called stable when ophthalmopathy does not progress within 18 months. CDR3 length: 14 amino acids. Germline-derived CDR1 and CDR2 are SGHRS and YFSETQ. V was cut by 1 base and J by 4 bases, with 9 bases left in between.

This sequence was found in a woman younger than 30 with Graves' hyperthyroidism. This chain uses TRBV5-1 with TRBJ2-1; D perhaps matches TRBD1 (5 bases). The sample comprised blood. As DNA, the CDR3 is TGCGCCAGCAGCTTGCCCGACAGTTACAATGAGCAGTTCTTC. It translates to CASSLPDSYNEQFF. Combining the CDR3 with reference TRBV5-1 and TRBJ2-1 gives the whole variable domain KAGVTQTPRYLIKTRGQQVTLSCSPISGHRSVSWYQQTPGQGLQFLFEYFSETQRNKGNFPGRFSGRQFSNSRSEMNVSTLELGDSALYLCASSLPDSYNEQFFGPGTRLTVL.